Each of the 22 T cell receptor beta chains below was sequenced from the same sample in a study of cytomegalovirus exposure and HLA in healthy donors. The study ran its PCR with 60 Vbeta and 13 Jbeta primers. Libraries were prepared by immunoSEQ multiplex PCR; TCRdb keeps only in-frame clonotypes and omits some of them. The table has about 140,000 clones, roughly 65% seen once; the top ten hold around 4%. Specimen: PBMCs. All receptors derive from a man in his fifties or sixties in good health and CMV-seronegative.

V is TRBV18 and J is TRBJ1-1, with 9 bases identical to TRBD1. The CDR3 has 15 amino acids. V was pared by 4 bases and J by 6 bases, with 9 bases of the junction left unmatched. From germline, CDR1 is KGHSH and CDR2 LQKENI. Here the CDR3 reads CASSRSGTGFAEAFF. CDR3 DNA sequence: TGTGCCAGCTCACGTTCCGGGACAGGGTTCGCTGAAGCTTTCTTT. The full variable domain, with the rest looked up from reference TRBV18 and TRBJ1-1, is NAGVMQNPRHLVRRRGQEARLRCSPMKGHSHVYWYRQLPEEGLKFMVYLQKENIIDESGMPKERFSAEFPKEGPSILRIQQVVRGDSAAYFCASSRSGTGFAEAFFGQGTRLTVV.

V is TRBV11-2 and J is TRBJ1-2; 8 positions match TRBD1. Germline CDR1 and CDR2: SGHAT and FQNNGV. Trimming took 5 bases from V and 4 from J; bases not matched to a gene: 6. The CDR3 runs 14 residues. The CDR3 loop is CASSPRTGSYGYTF. The CDR3 DNA reads TGTGCCAGCAGCCCACGGACAGGGAGCTATGGCTACACCTTC.

The chain uses TRBV6-5 and TRBJ2-2; possible D gene TRBD2, 5 bases. The V end was cut by 3 bases, the J end by 6 bases, with 17 bases between. CDR1 and CDR2 (germline): MNHEY, SVGAGI. There are 16 residues in the CDR3. CDR3 sequence reads: CASSYGISGYAGELFF. CDR3 nucleotides: TGTGCCAGCAGTTATGGAATCAGCGGATACGCCGGGGAGCTGTTTTTT.

V and J are TRBV6-5 and TRBJ1-1, with TRBD1 identical over 7 bases. Germline CDR1 reads MNHEY; CDR2 reads SVGAGI. Germline trimming cut 8 bases from V and 2 bases from J; bases unmatched to any gene: 5. The CDR3 is 13 amino acids. This chain's CDR3 is CASGWDSNTEAFF. CDR3 nucleotide sequence: TGTGCCAGCGGTTGGGACAGCAACACTGAAGCTTTCTTT.

The CDR3 DNA reads TGTGCCAGCAGCGTAGATGGTGGGCCTGCCTTCACCCAGTACTTC. Protein sequence: CASSVDGGPAFTQYF. The rearrangement joins TRBV9 to TRBJ2-5; D uncertain. Germline CDR1 and CDR2: SGDLS and YYNGEE. V was shortened by 0 bases and J by 8 bases, with 17 bases between the two germline ends. The CDR3 contains 15 residues.

The chain has TRBV27 and TRBJ2-2; 12 bases align to TRBD1. V gave up 4 bases and J gave up 6 bases; unmatched junction bases: 3. This CDR3 is 15 amino acids long. The germline gives CDR1 MNHEY, CDR2 SMNVEV (reference sequence). The DNA for the CDR3 is TGTGCCAGCAGTTCCGGGACAGGGGGCCCCGGGGAGCTGTTTTTT. Its translation is CASSSGTGGPGELFF.

The rearrangement links TRBV19 to TRBJ2-1; 14 bases align to TRBD2. The CDR3 has 16 amino acids. Germline V gene sequence: CDR1 LNHDA, CDR2 SQIVND (reference sequence). The V segment lost 3 bases and the J segment 7 bases; nucleotides outside the gene matches: 5. The CDR3 spells CASSITGTSGSNEQFF. For the CDR3, the DNA is TGTGCCAGTAGTATTACCGGGACTAGCGGGAGTAATGAGCAGTTCTTC.

The chain combines TRBV28 with TRBJ2-1, with a possible D match to TRBD2 (6 bases). Trimming removed 8 bases from V and 4 bases from J, with 15 bases in between. The CDR3 extends over 14 amino acids. Germline V gene data show CDR1 as MDHEN and CDR2 as SYDVKM. In DNA, the CDR3 is TGTGCCAGCCGGGACTCAATGATGTACAATGAGCAGTTCTTC. Encoded protein: CASRDSMMYNEQFF.

V and J are TRBV10-1 and TRBJ2-3; TRBD1 agrees at 8 bases. The V and J ends lost 6 bases and 4 bases, in that order; junction bases with no gene match: 0. This CDR3 is 12 amino acids long. Germline V gene data show CDR1 as WNHNN and CDR2 as SYGVQD (reference sequence). CDR3 sequence: CASRDRADTQYF. CDR3 nucleotide sequence: TGCGCCAGCAGGGACAGGGCAGATACGCAGTATTTT.

The chain has TRBV28 and TRBJ1-1; 7 nucleotides match TRBD1. V shed 5 bases and J 4 bases; nucleotides not matched to a gene: 13. The CDR3 is made up of 16 amino acids. In germline, CDR1 is MDHEN, CDR2 SYDVKM. In nucleotides, the CDR3 is TGTGCCAGCAGTACGTTCTACAGGGGTCATGGCACTGAAGCTTTCTTT. Amino acid sequence: CASSTFYRGHGTEAFF.

This clone was counted between two and nine times. The chain couples TRBV19 to TRBJ2-5; D is perhaps TRBD2 (6 bases). This CDR3 has 13 amino acids. Germline lookup yields CDR1 LNHDA and CDR2 SQIVND (reference sequence). V lost 8 bases and J 0 bases, leaving 10 bases between the germline ends. DNA for the CDR3: TGTGCCAGTGGGCGGGGAGACCAAGAGACCCAGTACTTC. The encoded protein is CASGRGDQETQYF.

The rearrangement links TRBV5-4 to TRBJ1-1, with D possibly being TRBD1 (5 bases). The germline V and J ends were trimmed by 0 bases and 1 base, with 16 bases remaining between them. Per germline, CDR1 SGHNT and CDR2 YYREEE (reference sequence). This CDR3 region has 17 residues. CDR3 sequence reads: CASSLGGRGGGNTEAFF. The CDR3 DNA reads as TGTGCCAGCAGCTTGGGGGGTCGTGGCGGGGGGAACACTGAAGCTTTCTTT.

The V gene is TRBV30, the J gene TRBJ1-1; D remains unclear. The V gene lost 2 bases and the J gene lost 2 bases, with 12 bases spanning the gap. Germline loops: CDR1 GTSNPN, CDR2 SVGIG (reference sequence). The CDR3 has 14 amino acids. The CDR3 loop reads CAWSFRLDNTEAFF. Here the CDR3 DNA reads TGTGCCTGGAGTTTCAGGCTGGATAACACTGAAGCTTTCTTT.

A few counts support this clone. CDR3 bases: TGTGCCAGCAGCCGGGATAGGGGGCGCGGAAACACCATATATTTT. This codes for CASSRDRGRGNTIYF. This chain uses TRBV14 with TRBJ1-3; the match to TRBD1 covers 7 bases. This CDR3 spans 15 amino acids. Trimming at V came to 4 bases and at J to 4 bases, leaving 7 bases not matched to a gene. The germline gives CDR1 SGHDN, CDR2 FVKESK.

The rearrangement joins TRBV11-2 to TRBJ2-3, with unresolved D. The germline CDR1 and CDR2 sequences are SGHAT and FQNNGV. This CDR3 comprises 15 residues. V was cut by 4 bases and J by 2 bases, with 13 bases left in between. CDR3 in amino acids: CASSSPEAATDTQYF. CDR3 DNA sequence: TGTGCCAGCAGCTCCCCCGAGGCTGCCACAGATACGCAGTATTTT.

This chain connects TRBV7-3 to TRBJ2-5; D is unclear. The CDR3 has 13 amino acids. Germline CDR1 is SGHTA and CDR2 is FQGTGA. V was shortened by 2 bases and J by 0 bases, with 4 bases between the two germline ends. CDR3 DNA: TGTGCCAGCAGCTTAGAGTACCAAGAGACCCAGTACTTC. It is translated as CASSLEYQETQYF.

This clone has only a few counts. The genes are TRBV5-8 and TRBJ1-6, with TRBD1 matching over 8 bases. The CDR3 consists of 16 residues. The J segment lost 7 bases and the V segment lost 0 bases, leaving 6 bases of the junction unmatched. The germline gives CDR1 SGHTS, CDR2 YDEGEE. The CDR3 reads CASSLAVQGGNSPLHF. The CDR3 region has the DNA TGTGCCAGCAGCTTGGCGGTACAGGGGGGAAATTCACCCCTCCACTTT.

V and J are TRBV5-4 and TRBJ2-7; 7 bases are a match to TRBD1. The V gene end was trimmed by 0 bases and the J gene end by 1 base; junction bases not matched to a gene: 4. The V gene's germline CDR1 is SGHNT and CDR2 YYREEE (reference sequence). The length of the CDR3 is 15 residues. CDR3 bases: TGTGCCAGCAGCTTGGGACAGGGAACTTCCTACGAGCAGTACTTC. This encodes CASSLGQGTSYEQYF.

The V call is TRBV19, the J call TRBJ2-7, with D possibly being TRBD1 (5 bases). V was cut by 4 bases and J by 3 bases, with 16 bases left in between. There are 15 residues in the CDR3. Germline values: CDR1 LNHDA, CDR2 SQIVND (reference sequence). In DNA form, the CDR3 reads TGTGCCAGTAGTAAGAGCAGGGAAATCGGCTACGAGCAGTACTTC. Translated: CASSKSREIGYEQYF.

The V gene is TRBV19, the J gene TRBJ2-5; 7 nucleotides agree with TRBD2. This CDR3 is built from 11 residues. V trimming: 10 bases; J trimming: 2 bases; junction bases outside the gene matches: 1. The germline CDR1 and CDR2 sequences are LNHDA and SQIVND (reference sequence). CDR3 in DNA: TGTGCCACCGGGGGGCAAGAGACCCAGTACTTC. Translation gives CATGGQETQYF.

The chain is built from TRBV6-5 and TRBJ2-1; perhaps TRBD2 as D (7 bases). Germline values: CDR1 MNHEY, CDR2 SVGAGI. The V end lost 7 bases, the J end lost 9 bases, and 16 bases lay between the germline ends. The CDR3 is 13 residues long. CDR3 nucleotides: TGTGCCAGCACCGACCCGGGGGGCCCTGAGCAGTTCTTC. This sequence encodes CASTDPGGPEQFF.

This clone was found a few times. The rearrangement links TRBV6-5 to TRBJ2-1, with TRBD2 matching 10 bases. V dropped 10 bases and J dropped 2; count of bases not matched to a gene: 8. The V gene's germline CDR1 is MNHEY and CDR2 SVGAGI. This CDR3 region has 15 residues. The CDR3 coding sequence is TGTGCCACTCGAGCGGGAGGGCCCCCCTACAATGAGCAGTTCTTC. Translated, it gives CATRAGGPPYNEQFF.